The sequence of this T cell receptor beta chain was determined in a study of shared clonotypes between healthy human individuals. There were no recent acute infections or vaccinations among the donors, who were healthy HIV-negative adults. Memory CD4+ cells were the fraction left after CD45RA+ naive selection. The CDR3 contains 14 residues. Germline V CDR1 and CDR2: LNHDA, SQIVND (reference sequence). Trimming stripped 5 bases from V and 9 bases from J, with 17 bases between. Regarding the study as a whole: Clonotype sharing among the donors was expected to vary with sequencing depth. Between a few donors, naive CD4 clonotypes were shared at a level of around 4.8%.

The repertoire was sequenced with immunoSEQ multiplex PCR; TCRdb's copy has only in-frame clones and lacks some. The sample records about 2.3 million clones, roughly 93% being singletons. As for this clone: Antigen unknown.

The sequenced sample was naive CD4+ T cells from PBMCs. Documented subset: CD45RA+ positively selected. V is TRBV19 and J is TRBJ1-5; unclear D gene. This TCR was recovered from a man aged 18-30 years in good health. Some clones in this sample may be carry-over from other donors' samples. The CDR3 bases are TGTGCCAGTAGTCCTCGGGAGGAGTGGAGGCCCCAGCATTTT. Translating it yields CASSPREEWRPQHF.